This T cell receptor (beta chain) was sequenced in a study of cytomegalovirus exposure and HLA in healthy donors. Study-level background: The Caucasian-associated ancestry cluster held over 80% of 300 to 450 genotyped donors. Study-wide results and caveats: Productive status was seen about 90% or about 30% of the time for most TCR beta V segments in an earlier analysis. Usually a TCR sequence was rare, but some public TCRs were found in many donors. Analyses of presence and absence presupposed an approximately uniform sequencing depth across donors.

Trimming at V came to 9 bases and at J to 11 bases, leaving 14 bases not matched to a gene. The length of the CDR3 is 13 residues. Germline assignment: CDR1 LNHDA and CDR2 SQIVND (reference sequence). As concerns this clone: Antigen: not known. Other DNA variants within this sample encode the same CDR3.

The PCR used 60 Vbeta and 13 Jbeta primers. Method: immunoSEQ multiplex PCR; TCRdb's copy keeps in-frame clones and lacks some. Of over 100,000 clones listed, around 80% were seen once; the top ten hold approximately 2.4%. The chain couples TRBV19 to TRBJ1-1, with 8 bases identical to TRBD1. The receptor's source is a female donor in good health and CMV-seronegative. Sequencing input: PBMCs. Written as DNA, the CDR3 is TGTGCCAGCACCCCCGGGACAGGAGTGGGTGCTTTCTTT. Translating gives CASTPGTGVGAFF.